The following is a T cell receptor (beta chain) sequence with its context. Generated by immunoSEQ multiplex PCR, the TCRdb table keeps only in-frame clones and is missing some. This table has millions of clones, approximately 95% appearing once. The sample belongs to a study of shared clonotypes between healthy human individuals. Study overall: There were three CD4 naive, three CD4 memory, two CD8 naive and one CD8 memory plates per donor.

V lost 2 bases to trimming and J lost 4 bases; unmatched junction nucleotides: 3. Germline V gene data show CDR1 as SGHNT and CDR2 as YYREEE (reference sequence). CDR3 length equals 15 residues. The chain joins TRBV5-4 to TRBJ2-2; 9 nucleotides align to TRBD1. The receptor comes from a man aged 18-30 years in good health. What was sequenced was naive CD4+ T cells sorted from blood. Subset: CD45RA+ positively selected. DNA for the CDR3: TGTGCCAGCAGCTTCACAGGGGGCGTCACCGGGGAGCTGTTTTTT. Its protein product is CASSFTGGVTGELFF.